This entry lists 26 T cell receptor beta chains sequenced from one sample in a study of monozygotic twins with inflammatory bowel disease. Following a re-call of the 5' RACE reads, TCRdb has one entry per CDR3 protein and lacks DNA. This sample's table reports roughly 320,000 distinct CDR3 sequences. The source material was blood. The receptor source for this set is a human donor with ulcerative colitis or Crohn's disease, or a healthy co-twin of an affected twin (not recorded which).

The V call is TRBV5-4, the J call TRBJ2-1. Germline CDR1 is SGHNT and CDR2 is YYREEE (reference sequence). This CDR3 comprises 15 residues. CDR3 protein: CASSLLTRPYNEQFF.

This chain connects TRBV28 to TRBJ1-5; TCRdb's assignment of TRBD1 cannot be checked, as there is no DNA. CDR1 is MDHEN and CDR2 is SYDVKM in the germline V gene. CDR3 size: 14 residues. The CDR3 region is CASARAGVIQPQHF.

The chain uses TRBV5-1 and TRBJ2-1. Germline loops: CDR1 SGHRS, CDR2 YFSETQ. The CDR3 spans 15 residues. The CDR3 sequence is CASRLTGSSYNEQFF.

V gene TRBV6-1 combines with J gene TRBJ1-3; there is no DNA to check the TCRdb D call of TRBD1. CDR1 is MNHNS, CDR2 SASEGT, per germline. The CDR3 is 15 amino acids. CDR3 residues: CASSQGGFSGNTIYF.

CDR3 residues: CASSPVGGPTYNEQFF. V gene TRBV5-1 combines with J gene TRBJ2-1; TCRdb lists TRBD1, though no DNA is available to test this call. Germline CDR1 is SGHRS and CDR2 is YFSETQ. This CDR3 has 16 amino acids.

The chain joins TRBV18 to TRBJ1-1. This CDR3 comprises 14 residues. Germline CDR1 KGHSH, CDR2 LQKENI. The CDR3 here is CASSPELSGSEAFF.

The gene calls are TRBV5-4 and TRBJ1-1. Germline V CDR1 and CDR2: SGHNT, YYREEE (reference sequence). The CDR3 runs 13 residues. The CDR3 sequence is CASSSGQNTEAFF.

The chain uses TRBV28 and TRBJ2-7; the TCRdb D gene call, TRBD1, has no DNA to confirm it. The CDR3 is 12 residues long. Germline V gene sequence: CDR1 MDHEN, CDR2 SYDVKM. This CDR3 is CASSLRDREPSF.

The rearrangement uses TRBV12-3 or TRBV12-4 and TRBJ2-2. This CDR3 has 14 residues. The CDR3 here is CASSPNRAAGELFF.

V gene TRBV14 combines with J gene TRBJ2-1; TCRdb reports TRBD2, a call that lacks DNA to check it against. CDR1 and CDR2 from the germline V gene are SGHDN and FVKESK. The CDR3 spans 15 residues. CDR3 residues: CASSPGLVSYNEQFF.

The chain uses TRBV7-3 and TRBJ2-5. Per germline, CDR1 SGHTA and CDR2 FQGTGA. CDR3 size: 15 residues. The CDR3 sequence is CASSLTGWGQETQYF.

V usage is TRBV5-4 and J usage is TRBJ2-7; TCRdb proposes TRBD1, but this gene call is untestable without DNA. This CDR3 region has 13 residues. The germline V gene encodes CDR1 SGHNT and CDR2 YYREEE (reference sequence). The CDR3 reads CASTLEGGFRQYF.

This CDR3 is CASSPGQEFTDTQYF. The rearrangement links TRBV7-9 to TRBJ2-3; TCRdb selects TRBD1, and the lack of DNA leaves this call unchecked. The CDR3 is 15 residues long. The germline CDR1 and CDR2 sequences are SEHNR and FQNEAQ (reference sequence).

The genes are TRBV6-2 or TRBV6-3 and TRBJ1-5. This CDR3 is 14 amino acids long. In germline, CDR1 is MNHEY, CDR2 SVGEGT. This CDR3 is CASSERRLNQPQHF.

The rearrangement links TRBV10-2 to TRBJ2-1; as DNA is missing, the TRBD1 call by TCRdb cannot be tested. The CDR3 sequence is 14 residues long. The germline V gene has CDR1 WSHSY and CDR2 SAAADI. The CDR3 sequence is CASSEPGSRTKQFF.

The chain is built from TRBV27 and TRBJ2-1. Germline assignment: CDR1 MNHEY and CDR2 SMNVEV (reference sequence). This CDR3 has 15 amino acids. The CDR3 loop is CASSLSGVSYNEQFF.

The rearrangement uses TRBV5-1 and TRBJ2-1; without DNA, the TCRdb call of TRBD2 cannot be checked. CDR1 is SGHRS and CDR2 is YFSETQ in the germline V gene. This CDR3 has 15 amino acids. CDR3 protein: CASSQALAGTSVRFF.

The rearrangement uses TRBV18 and TRBJ2-6. Germline loops: CDR1 KGHSH, CDR2 LQKENI. The CDR3 consists of 15 residues. CDR3 region: CASSPQDSGANVLTF.

The rearrangement links TRBV4-3 to TRBJ1-1; TCRdb returns TRBD1, unconfirmable since there is no DNA. Germline V gene lookup returns CDR1 LGHNA and CDR2 YSLEER. This CDR3 is built from 16 residues. CDR3 amino acids: CASSRAVGGRVTEAFF.

The V and J genes are TRBV20-1 and TRBJ2-5; TCRdb proposes TRBD1, but this gene call is untestable without DNA. Germline CDR1 and CDR2: DFQATT and SNEGSKA (reference sequence). The CDR3 runs 11 residues. The CDR3 sequence is CSAIERGTQYF.

This CDR3 reads CASSQGSMGENTGELFF. V is TRBV4-3 and J is TRBJ2-2; TCRdb proposes TRBD1, but this gene call is untestable without DNA. Per the germline V gene, CDR1 is LGHNA and CDR2 is YSLEER. The CDR3 consists of 17 residues.

The CDR3 spells CSASGTRVNEQFF. The chain uses TRBV20-1 and TRBJ2-1; absent DNA, TCRdb's TRBD2 call cannot be checked. The CDR3 sequence is 13 residues long. From germline, CDR1 is DFQATT and CDR2 SNEGSKA (reference sequence).

The CDR3 spells CAISESREETQYF. The V call is TRBV10-3, the J call TRBJ2-5; TCRdb selects TRBD1, and the lack of DNA leaves this call unchecked. This CDR3 is 13 amino acids long. CDR1 and CDR2 (germline): ENHRY, SYGVKD.

The rearrangement links TRBV24-1 to TRBJ1-5. CDR1 KGHDR and CDR2 SFDVKD come from the germline V gene. CDR3 length: 13 amino acids. This CDR3 reads CATSDRYSQPQHF.

The chain combines TRBV10-3 with TRBJ1-1. The CDR3 covers 13 residues. The V gene's germline CDR1 is ENHRY and CDR2 SYGVKD. CDR3 region: CAISDRLNTEAFF.

V is TRBV24-1 and J is TRBJ2-7; TCRdb reports TRBD2, a call that lacks DNA to check it against. The CDR3 is made up of 21 amino acids. Germline V gene data show CDR1 as KGHDR and CDR2 as SFDVKD. The CDR3: CATSDLGDPGLAGGVLYEQYF.